This is a list of T cell receptor beta chains from one sample in a study of vaccination effects on CD4 cells after COVID-19. Assay: immunoSEQ multiplex PCR; the TCRdb copy retains only in-frame clones and omits some. The sample has 37,000 or so clones, about three fifths seen once. Their specific antigens are unknown. The sample consisted of CD4+ T cells from PBMCs cultured with HCoV-OC43 spike peptides, taken before COVID-19 vaccination. The source of these receptors is a human donor who received a COVID-19 vaccine. Both conserved end residues are part of each CDR3. The D gene is left open where the match is weak. Clone size is shown for a subset of rows, as once, few, many or a class of expanded clone.

v_gene,abundance,d_gene,j_gene,CDR3aa,CDR3nt
TRBV4-1,.,.,TRBJ2-1,CASSQVDLVSYNEQFF,TGCGCCAGCAGCCAAGTCGACCTAGTCTCCTACAATGAGCAGTTCTTC
TRBV14,.,TRBD2,TRBJ2-3,CASSRTSPPDTQYF,TGTGCCAGCAGCCGGACTAGCCCCCCAGATACGCAGTATTTT
TRBV4-1,.,.,TRBJ1-1,CASSQEEGRTEAFF,TGCGCCAGCAGCCAAGAAGAGGGCCGCACTGAAGCTTTCTTT
TRBV6-5,once,.,TRBJ2-1,CASTLGLVNEQFF,TGTGCCAGCACCCTCGGATTGGTGAATGAGCAGTTCTTC
TRBV4-1,medium-sized,TRBD1,TRBJ1-3,CASRPDRDPRNTIYF,TGCGCCAGCAGACCCGACAGGGACCCACGAAACACCATATATTTT
TRBV5-5,.,TRBD2,TRBJ2-3,CASSLARAGVDRDTQYF,TGTGCCAGCAGCTTGGCCCGGGCGGGAGTGGATAGAGATACGCAGTATTTT
TRBV12-3/TRBV12-4,few,TRBD1,TRBJ2-2,CASSLQGAWELFF,TGTGCCAGCAGTTTACAGGGGGCTTGGGAGCTGTTTTTT
TRBV4-1,once,.,TRBJ2-7,CASSQRRGSYEQYF,TGCGCCAGCAGCCAAAGAAGGGGCAGTTACGAGCAGTACTTC
TRBV11-3,.,.,TRBJ2-7,CASSLTGSDEQYF,TGTGCCAGCAGCTTAACCGGGAGCGACGAGCAGTACTTC
TRBV27,.,.,TRBJ2-7,CASRAGPYEQYF,TGTGCCAGCAGGGCCGGCCCCTACGAGCAGTACTTC
TRBV30,.,.,TRBJ1-2,CAWTRTVGGYTF,TGTGCCTGGACCCGGACGGTCGGGGGCTACACCTTC
TRBV6-2/TRBV6-3,.,.,TRBJ2-7,CASSYGGSAREQYF,TGTGCCAGCAGTTATGGGGGCTCAGCGCGCGAGCAGTACTTC
TRBV2,once,.,TRBJ2-3,CARRVGEQGSTQYF,TGTGCCAGAAGAGTTGGGGAACAGGGATCGACGCAGTATTTT
TRBV6-1,.,.,TRBJ1-2,CASSEDTGPLNSRDYGYTF,TGTGCCAGCAGTGAAGACACCGGACCACTAAATTCGCGGGACTATGGCTACACCTTC
TRBV6-5,.,.,TRBJ2-7,CASTHEARGKHEQYF,TGTGCCAGCACCCACGAGGCCAGGGGAAAACACGAGCAGTACTTC
TRBV6-5,few,TRBD2,TRBJ2-2,CASSYGGGNTGELFF,TGTGCCAGCAGTTACGGCGGGGGGAACACCGGGGAGCTGTTTTTT
TRBV6-5,few,.,TRBJ1-2,CASSPNSYGYTF,TGTGCCAGCAGCCCCAATTCCTATGGCTACACCTTC
TRBV19,once,.,TRBJ2-3,CASSSPARDTQYF,TGTGCCAGTAGTTCCCCCGCTCGAGATACGCAGTATTTT
TRBV24-1,.,.,TRBJ2-6,CATSDLGAGANVLTF,TGTGCCACCAGTGATTTGGGGGCTGGGGCCAACGTCCTGACTTTC
TRBV3-1/TRBV3-2,.,.,TRBJ1-2,CASSQEGSDYGYTF,TGTGCCAGCAGCCAAGAGGGCAGCGACTATGGCTACACCTTC
TRBV6-2/TRBV6-3,few,.,TRBJ1-5,CASSYWVRTDSNQPQHF,TGTGCCAGCAGTTACTGGGTAAGGACAGATAGCAATCAGCCCCAGCATTTT
TRBV5-1,few,.,TRBJ2-7,CASSLAGSGYEQYF,TGCGCCAGCAGCTTGGCCGGGAGCGGGTACGAGCAGTACTTC
TRBV7-7,.,TRBD1,TRBJ2-5,CASSVGDSRGYTGETQYF,TGTGCCAGCAGCGTAGGCGACTCCAGGGGGTATACGGGAGAGACCCAGTACTTC
TRBV9,.,.,TRBJ1-6,CASSVGKRNSPLHF,TGTGCCAGCAGCGTGGGGAAAAGGAATTCACCCCTCCACTTT
TRBV6-5,.,TRBD1,TRBJ1-4,CASSPTGGRLLFF,TGTGCCAGCAGCCCAACAGGGGGGAGATTGTTGTTTTTT
TRBV7-9,few,.,TRBJ1-1,CASTAVGWTEAFF,TGTGCCAGCACGGCGGTGGGATGGACTGAAGCTTTCTTT
TRBV10-1,once,.,TRBJ2-2,CASSLNTGELFF,TGCGCCAGCAGCCTAAACACCGGGGAGCTGTTTTTT
TRBV30,.,TRBD1,TRBJ1-2,CAWSVGTGAYYTF,TGTGCCTGGAGTGTAGGGACAGGGGCCTATTACACCTTC
TRBV7-2,.,.,TRBJ2-5,CASSFGGGEETQYF,TGTGCCAGCAGCTTCGGCGGGGGCGAAGAGACCCAGTACTTC
TRBV10-1,few,.,TRBJ1-1,CATQGGDTEAFF,TGCGCCACCCAGGGAGGGGACACTGAAGCTTTCTTT
TRBV2,few,TRBD2,TRBJ2-5,CASSGAVTSEETQYF,TGTGCCAGCAGTGGAGCGGTAACTAGCGAAGAGACCCAGTACTTC
TRBV6-6,.,TRBD2,TRBJ2-7,CASGRAEQYF,TGTGCCAGCGGGAGGGCCGAGCAGTACTTC
TRBV6-5,.,TRBD1,TRBJ2-7,CASSYYGGTGGHEQYF,TGTGCCAGCAGTTACTACGGCGGGACAGGGGGCCACGAGCAGTACTTC
TRBV5-1,.,TRBD1,TRBJ1-2,CASSLQGEGYTF,TGCGCCAGCAGCTTACAGGGGGAGGGCTACACCTTC
TRBV25-1,.,.,TRBJ1-2,CASSESDGLRDGYTF,TGTGCCAGCAGTGAAAGTGACGGGCTTAGGGATGGCTACACCTTC
TRBV28,.,.,TRBJ1-1,CASSLSDRNTEAFF,TGTGCCAGCAGTTTATCCGACAGGAACACTGAAGCTTTCTTT
TRBV6-5,.,.,TRBJ2-7,CASIGSAAYEQYF,TGTGCCAGCATCGGTAGCGCCGCCTACGAGCAGTACTTC
TRBV4-1,.,TRBD2,TRBJ2-1,CASSQDGGLAANEQFF,TGCGCCAGCAGCCAAGATGGGGGACTAGCGGCTAATGAGCAGTTCTTC
TRBV4-2,.,.,TRBJ2-7,CASSQEIMGPHEQYF,TGTGCCAGCAGCCAAGAAATTATGGGGCCCCACGAGCAGTACTTC
TRBV11-3,few,.,TRBJ2-2,CASSPGQGLSTGELFF,TGTGCCAGCAGCCCCGGGCAGGGGCTTTCCACCGGGGAGCTGTTTTTT
TRBV13,.,.,TRBJ2-1,CASSLVSLASVDNEQFF,TGTGCCAGCAGCTTAGTATCCCTAGCGTCAGTCGACAATGAGCAGTTCTTC
TRBV6-4,few,.,TRBJ2-2,CASSDVYSGELFF,TGTGCCAGCAGTGATGTCTACTCCGGGGAGCTGTTTTTT
TRBV3-1/TRBV3-2,.,TRBD1,TRBJ1-6,CASSQERTGGSPLHF,TGTGCCAGCAGCCAAGAAAGGACAGGGGGTTCACCCCTCCACTTT
TRBV29-1,.,.,TRBJ2-5,CSGVGEETQYF,TGCAGCGGGGTGGGGGAGGAGACCCAGTACTTC
TRBV6-5,.,TRBD1,TRBJ2-3,CASRNSGTATDTQYF,TGTGCCAGCAGAAATTCCGGGACAGCCACAGATACGCAGTATTTT
TRBV12-3/TRBV12-4,.,.,TRBJ1-1,CASSLSGATEAFF,TGTGCCAGCAGTTTATCGGGGGCGACTGAAGCTTTCTTT